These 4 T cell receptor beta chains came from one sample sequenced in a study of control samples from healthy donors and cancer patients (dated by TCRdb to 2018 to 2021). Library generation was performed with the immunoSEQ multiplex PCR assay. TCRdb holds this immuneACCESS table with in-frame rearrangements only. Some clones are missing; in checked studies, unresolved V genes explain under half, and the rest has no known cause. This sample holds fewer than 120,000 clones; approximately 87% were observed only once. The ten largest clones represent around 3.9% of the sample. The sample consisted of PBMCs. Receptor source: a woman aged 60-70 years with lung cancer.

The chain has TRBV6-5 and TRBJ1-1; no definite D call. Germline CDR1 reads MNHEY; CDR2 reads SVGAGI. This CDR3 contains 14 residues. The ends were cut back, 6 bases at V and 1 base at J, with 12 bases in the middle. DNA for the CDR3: TGTGCCAGCAGCTCCGATGACGGGAACACTGAAGCTTTCTTT. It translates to CASSSDDGNTEAFF.

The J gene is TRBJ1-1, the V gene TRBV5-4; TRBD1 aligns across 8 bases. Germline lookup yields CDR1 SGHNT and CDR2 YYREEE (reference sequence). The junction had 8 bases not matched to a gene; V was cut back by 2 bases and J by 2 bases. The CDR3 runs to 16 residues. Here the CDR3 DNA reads TGTGCCAGCAGCTTTAGCACAGGGGGATCAAACACTGAAGCTTTCTTT. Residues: CASSFSTGGSNTEAFF.

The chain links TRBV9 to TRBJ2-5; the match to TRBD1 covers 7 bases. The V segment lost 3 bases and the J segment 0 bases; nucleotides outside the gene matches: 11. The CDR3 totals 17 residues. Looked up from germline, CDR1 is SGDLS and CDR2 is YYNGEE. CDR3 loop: CASSAYRGPGNQETQYF. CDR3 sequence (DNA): TGTGCCAGCAGCGCGTACAGGGGCCCGGGGAACCAAGAGACCCAGTACTTC.

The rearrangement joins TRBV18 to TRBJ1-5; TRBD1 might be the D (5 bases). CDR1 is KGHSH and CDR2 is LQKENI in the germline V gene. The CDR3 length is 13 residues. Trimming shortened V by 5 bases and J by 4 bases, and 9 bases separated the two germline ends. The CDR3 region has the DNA TGTGCCAGCTCATCCGGACAAAATCAGCCCCAGCATTTT. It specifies CASSSGQNQPQHF.